The entry below gives a single T cell receptor (beta chain) sequence along with its context. This CDR3 is built from 15 residues. After removal of 0 bases from V and 4 bases from J, the junction contained 2 bases not matched to a gene. Germline values: CDR1 SGHKS, CDR2 YYEKEE (reference sequence). This sample is drawn from a study of blood T cell repertoires in COVID-19. The protocol was immunoSEQ multiplex PCR, while the TCRdb copy is restricted to in-frame clones and leaves out a portion. The data show over 250,000 clones, with approximately 92% seen just once and 0.9% to 1.2% held by the top ten. This receptor was identified in a woman under 40 who had recovered from COVID-19. V usage is TRBV5-5 and J usage is TRBJ1-4; 8 nucleotides match TRBD1. Material: PBMCs or T cells enriched from blood (not recorded which). The chain's CDR3 is CASSLGTGYNEKLFF. For the CDR3, the DNA is TGTGCCAGCAGCTTGGGGACAGGGTATAATGAAAAACTGTTTTTT.